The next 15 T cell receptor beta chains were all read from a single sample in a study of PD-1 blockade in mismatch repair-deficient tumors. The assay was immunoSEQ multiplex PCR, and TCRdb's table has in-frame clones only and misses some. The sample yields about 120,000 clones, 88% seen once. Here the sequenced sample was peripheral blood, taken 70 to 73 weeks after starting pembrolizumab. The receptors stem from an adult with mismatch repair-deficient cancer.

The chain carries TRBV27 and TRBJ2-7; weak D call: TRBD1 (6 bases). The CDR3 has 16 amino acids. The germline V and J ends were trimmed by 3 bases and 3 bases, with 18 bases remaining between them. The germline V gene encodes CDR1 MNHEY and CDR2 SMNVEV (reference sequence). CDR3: CASSFSRGTIYYEQYF. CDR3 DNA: TGTGCCAGCAGTTTTTCCAGGGGAACGATCTACTACGAGCAGTACTTC.

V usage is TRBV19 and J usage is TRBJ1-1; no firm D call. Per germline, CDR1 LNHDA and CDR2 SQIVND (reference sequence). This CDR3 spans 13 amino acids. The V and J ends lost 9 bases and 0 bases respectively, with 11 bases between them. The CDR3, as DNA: TGTGCCAGCAACCGGGCCGTGAACACTGAAGCTTTCTTT. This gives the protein CASNRAVNTEAFF.

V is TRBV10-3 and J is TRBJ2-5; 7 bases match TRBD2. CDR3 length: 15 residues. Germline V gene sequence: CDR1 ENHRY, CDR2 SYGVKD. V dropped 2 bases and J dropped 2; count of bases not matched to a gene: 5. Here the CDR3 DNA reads TGTGCCATCAGTGAGGCGGGGGATCCACAAGAGACCCAGTACTTC. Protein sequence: CAISEAGDPQETQYF.

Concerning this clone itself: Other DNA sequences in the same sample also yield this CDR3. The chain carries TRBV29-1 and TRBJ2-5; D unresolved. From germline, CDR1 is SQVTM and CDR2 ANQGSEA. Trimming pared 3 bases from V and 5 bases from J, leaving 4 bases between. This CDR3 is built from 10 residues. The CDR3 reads CSVDEETQYF. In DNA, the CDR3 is TGCAGCGTTGATGAGGAGACCCAGTACTTC. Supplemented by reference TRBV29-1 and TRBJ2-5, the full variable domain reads SAVISQKPSRDICQRGTSLTIQCQVDSQVTMMFWYRQQPGQSLTLIATANQGSEATYESGFVIDKFPISRPNLTFSTLTVSNMSPEDSSIYLCSVDEETQYFGPGTRLLVL.

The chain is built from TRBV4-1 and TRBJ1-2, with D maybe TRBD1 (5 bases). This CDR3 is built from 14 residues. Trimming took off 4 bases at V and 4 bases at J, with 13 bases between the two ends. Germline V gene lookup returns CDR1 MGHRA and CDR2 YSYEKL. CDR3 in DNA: TGCGCCAGCAGCCCAAGGTTGGGGGGCTATGGCTACACCTTC. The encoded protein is CASSPRLGGYGYTF.

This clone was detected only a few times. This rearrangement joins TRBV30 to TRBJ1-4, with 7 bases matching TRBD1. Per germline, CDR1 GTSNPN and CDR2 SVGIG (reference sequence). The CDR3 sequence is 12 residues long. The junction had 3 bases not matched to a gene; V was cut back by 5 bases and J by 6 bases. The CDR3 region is CAWGDSYEKLFF. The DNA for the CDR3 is TGTGCCTGGGGGGACAGCTATGAAAAACTGTTTTTT.

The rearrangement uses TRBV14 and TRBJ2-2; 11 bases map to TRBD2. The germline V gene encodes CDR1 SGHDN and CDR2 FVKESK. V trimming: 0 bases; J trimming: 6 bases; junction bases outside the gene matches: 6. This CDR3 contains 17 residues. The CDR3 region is CASSQETSGRSAGELFF. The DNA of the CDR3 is TGTGCCAGCAGCCAAGAAACTAGCGGGAGATCGGCCGGGGAGCTGTTTTTT.

CDR3 amino acids: CASSLRGRAPYEQYF. The CDR3 DNA follows: TGTGCCAGCAGCTTACGCGGGAGGGCACCCTACGAGCAGTACTTC. V usage is TRBV7-6 and J usage is TRBJ2-7, with 9 nucleotides matching TRBD2. Germline CDR1 is SGHVS and CDR2 is FNYEAQ. J gave up 2 bases and V 2 bases, and 4 bases lay outside the gene matches. The CDR3 length is 15 residues.

For the CDR3, the DNA is TGTGCCAGCAGCATCACTACAGGGCCCCTTAATCAGCCCCAGCATTTT. This encodes CASSITTGPLNQPQHF. The rearrangement uses TRBV7-2 and TRBJ1-5; tentatively, D is TRBD1 (6 bases). This CDR3 has 16 residues. V was trimmed by 5 bases and J by 4 bases, leaving 18 bases between them. Germline V gives CDR1 SGHTA, CDR2 FQGNSA.

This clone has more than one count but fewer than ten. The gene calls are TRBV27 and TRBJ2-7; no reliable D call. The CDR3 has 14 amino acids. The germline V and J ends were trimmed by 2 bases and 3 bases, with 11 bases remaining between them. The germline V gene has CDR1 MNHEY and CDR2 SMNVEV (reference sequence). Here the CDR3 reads CASSLVGYLYEQYF. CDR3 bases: TGTGCCAGCAGTTTAGTAGGGTACCTCTACGAGCAGTACTTC.

Here the CDR3 DNA reads TGTGCCAGCAGCTATAACAGCAACTCTGGAAACACCATATATTTT. It encodes CASSYNSNSGNTIYF. This chain connects TRBV5-4 to TRBJ1-3; D is unclear. Trimming pared 3 bases from V and 0 bases from J, leaving 10 bases between. CDR3 size: 15 residues. Germline V lookup: CDR1 SGHNT, CDR2 YYREEE (reference sequence). Combining the CDR3 with reference TRBV5-4 and TRBJ1-3 gives the whole variable domain ETGVTQSPTHLIKTRGQQVTLRCSSQSGHNTVSWYQQALGQGPQFIFQYYREEENGRGNFPPRFSGLQFPNYSSELNVNALELDDSALYLCASSYNSNSGNTIYFGEGSWLTVV.

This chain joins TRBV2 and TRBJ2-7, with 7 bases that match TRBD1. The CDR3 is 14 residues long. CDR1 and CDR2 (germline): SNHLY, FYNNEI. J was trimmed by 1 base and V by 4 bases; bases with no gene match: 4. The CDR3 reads CASSVTGQSYEQYF. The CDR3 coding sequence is TGTGCCAGCAGTGTAACGGGACAGTCCTACGAGCAGTACTTC. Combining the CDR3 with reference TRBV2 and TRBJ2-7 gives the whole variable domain EPEVTQTPSHQVTQMGQEVILRCVPISNHLYFYWYRQILGQKVEFLVSFYNNEISEKSEIFDDQFSVERPDGSNFTLKIRSTKLEDSAMYFCASSVTGQSYEQYFGPGTRLTVT.

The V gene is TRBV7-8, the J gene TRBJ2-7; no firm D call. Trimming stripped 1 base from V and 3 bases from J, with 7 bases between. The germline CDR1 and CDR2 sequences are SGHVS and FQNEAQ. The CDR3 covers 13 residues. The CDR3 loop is CASSLDRSYEQYF. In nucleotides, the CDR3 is TGTGCCAGCAGCTTAGATCGGAGCTACGAGCAGTACTTC.

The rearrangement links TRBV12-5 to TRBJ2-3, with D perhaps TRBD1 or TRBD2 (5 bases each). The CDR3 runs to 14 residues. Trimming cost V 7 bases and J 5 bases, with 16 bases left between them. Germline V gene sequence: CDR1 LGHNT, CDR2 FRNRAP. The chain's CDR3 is CASAGDLGGDTQYF. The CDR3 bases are TGTGCTAGTGCCGGGGACCTCGGCGGAGATACGCAGTATTTT.

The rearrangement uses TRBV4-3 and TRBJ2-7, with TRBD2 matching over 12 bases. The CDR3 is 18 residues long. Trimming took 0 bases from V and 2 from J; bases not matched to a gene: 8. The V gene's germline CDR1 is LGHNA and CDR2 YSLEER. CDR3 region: CASSQDREASGRAYEQYF. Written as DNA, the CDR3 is TGCGCCAGCAGCCAAGATAGGGAAGCTAGCGGGAGGGCCTACGAGCAGTACTTC.